These 7 T cell receptor beta chains came from one sample sequenced in a study of blood T cell repertoires in COVID-19. Generated by immunoSEQ multiplex PCR, the TCRdb table keeps only in-frame clones and is missing some. The table shows about 130,000 clones, with 80% to 85% occurring only once. What was sequenced was PBMCs or T cells enriched from blood (not recorded which). Every receptor here comes from a man aged 30 to 39 who had recovered from COVID-19.

The chain joins TRBV5-4 to TRBJ2-1; 7 bases fit TRBD2. Germline CDR1 and CDR2: SGHNT and YYREEE (reference sequence). J lost 3 bases, V lost 6 bases, and 15 bases had no gene match. This CDR3 spans 17 amino acids. The CDR3 reads CASTPRGVGTNYNEQFF. The CDR3 DNA is TGTGCCAGCACCCCTCGGGGGGTTGGGACCAACTACAATGAGCAGTTCTTC.

The chain combines TRBV5-5 with TRBJ2-7, with D tentatively TRBD1 (6 bases). The CDR3 loop spans 15 amino acids. Trimming removed 4 bases at V and 2 bases at J, with 16 bases between. Germline V gene lookup returns CDR1 SGHKS and CDR2 YYEKEE (reference sequence). CDR3 nucleotides: TGTGCCAGCAGCCGGTTACAGGGCGCTACCTACGAGCAGTACGTC. Protein: CASSRLQGATYEQYV.

The chain joins TRBV19 to TRBJ1-2; the match to TRBD1 covers 11 bases. Germline CDR1 is LNHDA and CDR2 is SQIVND (reference sequence). J gave up 4 bases and V 5 bases, and 3 bases lay outside the gene matches. The CDR3 sequence is 14 residues long. CDR3 sequence (DNA): TGTGCCAGTAGTGGACAGGGGGCGGGCTATGGCTACACCTTC. Amino acids: CASSGQGAGYGYTF.

The V call is TRBV6-1, the J call TRBJ1-2; unclear D gene. Germline lookup yields CDR1 MNHNS and CDR2 SASEGT. V was pared by 2 bases and J by 6 bases, with 10 bases between. The CDR3 is 13 amino acids. CDR3 protein: CASSETPGHGYTF. The CDR3 DNA reads as TGTGCCAGCAGTGAAACACCAGGCCATGGCTACACCTTC.

V usage is TRBV19 and J usage is TRBJ2-7; 10 bases are shared with TRBD1. CDR1 and CDR2 from the germline V gene are LNHDA and SQIVND (reference sequence). CDR3 length equals 15 residues. V was clipped by 3 bases and J by 5 bases; unmatched bases: 7. This CDR3 reads CASSMMGQGLNEQYF. The CDR3, as DNA: TGTGCCAGTAGTATGATGGGACAGGGGTTGAACGAGCAGTACTTC.

The CDR3 protein is CASSLGQGPSSGANVLTF. As DNA, the CDR3 is TGCGCCAGCAGCTTAGGACAGGGTCCTAGCTCTGGGGCCAACGTCCTGACTTTC. This chain links TRBV5-1 with TRBJ2-6, with 8 nucleotides matching TRBD1. Trimming took 2 bases from V and 0 from J; bases not matched to a gene: 7. Per the germline V gene, CDR1 is SGHRS and CDR2 is YFSETQ. The CDR3 totals 18 residues.

The V call is TRBV5-5, the J call TRBJ1-6; a weak D match, TRBD1 (5 bases). Per germline, CDR1 SGHKS and CDR2 YYEKEE (reference sequence). The V end lost 4 bases, the J end lost 5 bases, and 10 bases lay between the germline ends. This CDR3 has 14 amino acids. CDR3 DNA: TGTGCCAGCAGCCTCCCGACAGATAATTCACCCCTCCACTTT. This encodes CASSLPTDNSPLHF.